Below are 7 T cell receptor beta chains sequenced from a single sample in a study of shared T cell receptors in the human thymus. Assay used: immunoSEQ multiplex PCR; TCRdb lists only in-frame clones, some missing. The table lists 450,000 to 650,000 clones, approximately 78% of them singletons. This sample also belongs to another study, concerning human thymus T cells.

Sequenced input: thymocytes. All receptors derive from a boy younger than two with a congenital heart defect.

V usage is TRBV27 and J usage is TRBJ2-1; 9 bases match TRBD1. Germline CDR1 reads MNHEY; CDR2 reads SMNVEV (reference sequence). Trimming cost V 5 bases and J 8 bases; bases outside gene matches: 19. CDR3 length: 18 residues. The CDR3 region has the DNA TGTGCCAGCAGTCCGAACCCCGGGACAGGGCATAAAACCCATGAGCAGTTCTTC. Protein product: CASSPNPGTGHKTHEQFF.

The chain has TRBV5-1 and TRBJ2-7; 9 nucleotides align to TRBD2. This CDR3 comprises 16 residues. The J segment lost 0 bases and the V segment lost 4 bases, leaving 8 bases of the junction unmatched. The germline V gene has CDR1 SGHRS and CDR2 YFSETQ. The CDR3 here is CASSLPLAGSSYEQYF. The CDR3 bases are TGCGCCAGCAGCCTCCCCCTAGCGGGATCCTCCTACGAGCAGTACTTC.

The V gene is TRBV28, the J gene TRBJ1-5; 10 bases are a match to TRBD1. The J segment lost 6 bases and the V segment lost 4 bases, leaving 12 bases of the junction unmatched. This CDR3 has 17 amino acids. Germline CDR1 is MDHEN and CDR2 is SYDVKM. CDR3 amino acids: CASSWTLGQGPLQPQHF. In DNA form, the CDR3 reads TGTGCCAGCAGTTGGACTTTGGGACAGGGGCCTCTTCAGCCCCAGCATTTT.

The chain couples TRBV5-6 to TRBJ2-7; maybe TRBD2 (6 bases). CDR3 size: 14 residues. Germline lookup yields CDR1 SGHDT and CDR2 YYEEEE. Trimming left V 4 bases short and J 5 bases short, with 16 bases between. The chain's CDR3 is CASSGTLHGNEQYF. The CDR3 DNA reads as TGTGCCAGCAGCGGGACTCTCCACGGGAACGAGCAGTACTTC.

This chain links TRBV12-5 with TRBJ1-1; the D gene is possibly TRBD1 (6 bases). The V gene's germline CDR1 is LGHNT and CDR2 FRNRAP. V was clipped by 6 bases and J by 6 bases, with 8 bases between them. This CDR3 is 11 amino acids long. The DNA of the CDR3 is TGTGCTAGTGGGACAGGTCCTGAAGCTTTCTTT. It yields the protein CASGTGPEAFF.

This chain joins TRBV4-1 and TRBJ1-2; TRBD1 is a possible D gene (6 bases). CDR1 and CDR2 (germline): MGHRA, YSYEKL. There are 17 residues in the CDR3. Trimming removed 4 bases from V and 4 bases from J, with 22 bases in between. As DNA, the CDR3 is TGCGCCAGCAGCCCTTGGACAGTACCTATGCTATCCTATGGCTACACCTTC. This encodes CASSPWTVPMLSYGYTF.

V usage is TRBV7-2 and J usage is TRBJ1-3, with TRBD1 as a possible D gene (5 bases). V lost 5 bases to trimming and J lost 0 bases, with 8 bases between them. From germline, CDR1 is SGHTA and CDR2 FQGNSA. The CDR3 totals 14 residues. The CDR3 is CASSPGNSGNTIYF. The CDR3 DNA reads TGTGCCAGCAGCCCAGGGAACTCTGGAAACACCATATATTTT.